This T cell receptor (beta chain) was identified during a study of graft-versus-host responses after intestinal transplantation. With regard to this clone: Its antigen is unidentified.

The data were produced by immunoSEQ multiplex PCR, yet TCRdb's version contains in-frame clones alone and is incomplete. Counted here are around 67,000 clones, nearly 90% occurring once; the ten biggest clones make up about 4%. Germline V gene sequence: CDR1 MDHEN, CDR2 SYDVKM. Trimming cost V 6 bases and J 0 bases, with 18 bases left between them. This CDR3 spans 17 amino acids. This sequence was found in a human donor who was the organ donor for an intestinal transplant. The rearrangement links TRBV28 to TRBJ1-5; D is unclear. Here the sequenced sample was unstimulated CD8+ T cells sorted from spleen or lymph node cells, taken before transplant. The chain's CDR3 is CASSLGRGLPSNQPQHF. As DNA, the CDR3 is TGTGCCAGCAGCCTCGGTCGAGGGCTCCCTAGCAATCAGCCCCAGCATTTT.